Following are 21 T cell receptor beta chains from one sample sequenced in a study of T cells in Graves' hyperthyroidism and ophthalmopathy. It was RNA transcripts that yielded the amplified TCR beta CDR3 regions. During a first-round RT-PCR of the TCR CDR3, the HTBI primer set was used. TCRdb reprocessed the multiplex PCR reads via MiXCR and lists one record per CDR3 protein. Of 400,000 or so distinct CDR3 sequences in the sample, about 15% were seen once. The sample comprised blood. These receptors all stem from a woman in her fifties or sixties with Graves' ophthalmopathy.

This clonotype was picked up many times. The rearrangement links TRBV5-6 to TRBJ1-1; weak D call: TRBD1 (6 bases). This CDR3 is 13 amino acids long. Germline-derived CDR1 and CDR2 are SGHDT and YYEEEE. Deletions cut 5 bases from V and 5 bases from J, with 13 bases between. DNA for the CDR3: TGTGCCAGCAGAGGGGGAAAAAGGACTGAAGCTTTCTTT. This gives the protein CASRGGKRTEAFF. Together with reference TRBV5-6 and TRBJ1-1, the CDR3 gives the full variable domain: DAGVTQSPTHLIKTRGQQVTLRCSPKSGHDTVSWYQQALGQGPQFIFQYYEEEERQRGNFPDRFSGHQFPNYSSELNVNALLLGDSALYLCASRGGKRTEAFFGQGTRLTVV.

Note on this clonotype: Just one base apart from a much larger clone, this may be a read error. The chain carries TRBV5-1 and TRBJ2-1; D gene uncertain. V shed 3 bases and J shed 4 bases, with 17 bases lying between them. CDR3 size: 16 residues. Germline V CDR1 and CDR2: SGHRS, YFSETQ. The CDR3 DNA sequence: TGCGCCAGCAGCTGGGATGCCGTGACGGGTTACAATGAGCAGTTCTTC. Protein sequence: CASSWDAVTGYNEQFF.

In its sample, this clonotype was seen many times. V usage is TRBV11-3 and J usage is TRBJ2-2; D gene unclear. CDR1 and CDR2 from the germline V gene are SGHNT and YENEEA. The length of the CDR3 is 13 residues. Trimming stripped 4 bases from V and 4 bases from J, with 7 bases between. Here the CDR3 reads CASSSLVTGELFF. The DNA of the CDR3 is TGTGCCAGCAGCTCCTTGGTCACCGGGGAGCTGTTTTTT.

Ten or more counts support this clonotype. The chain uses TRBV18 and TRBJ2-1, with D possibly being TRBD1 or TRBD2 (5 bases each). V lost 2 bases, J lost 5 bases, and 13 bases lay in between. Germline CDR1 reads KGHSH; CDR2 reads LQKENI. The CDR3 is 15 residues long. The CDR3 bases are TGTGCCAGCTCACCAGCGGTCGGGGCCGACAATGAGCAGTTCTTC. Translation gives CASSPAVGADNEQFF.

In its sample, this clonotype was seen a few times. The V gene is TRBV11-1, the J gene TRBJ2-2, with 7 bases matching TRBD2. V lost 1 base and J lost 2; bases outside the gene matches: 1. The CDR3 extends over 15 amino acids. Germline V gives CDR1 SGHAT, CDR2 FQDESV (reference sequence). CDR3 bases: TGTGCCAGCAGCTTAGGGGACTATAACACCGGGGAGCTGTTTTTT. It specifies CASSLGDYNTGELFF.

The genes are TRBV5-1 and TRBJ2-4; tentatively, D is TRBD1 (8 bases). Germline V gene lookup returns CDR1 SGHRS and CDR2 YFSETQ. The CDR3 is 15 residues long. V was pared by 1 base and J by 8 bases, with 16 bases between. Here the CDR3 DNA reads TGCGCCAGCAGCTTGTCCTCAACAGGGGGGGACATTCAGTACTTC. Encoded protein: CASSLSSTGGDIQYF.

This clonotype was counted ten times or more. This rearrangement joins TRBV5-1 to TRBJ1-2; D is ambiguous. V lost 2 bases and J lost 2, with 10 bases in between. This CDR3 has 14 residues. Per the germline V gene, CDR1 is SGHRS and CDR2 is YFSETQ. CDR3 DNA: TGCGCCAGCAGCTTTGACTCGGTAAACTATGGCTACACCTTC. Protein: CASSFDSVNYGYTF.

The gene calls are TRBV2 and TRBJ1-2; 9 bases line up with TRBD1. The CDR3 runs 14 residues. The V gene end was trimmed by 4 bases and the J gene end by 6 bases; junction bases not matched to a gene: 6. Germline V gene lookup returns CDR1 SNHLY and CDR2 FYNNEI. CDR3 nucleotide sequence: TGTGCCAGCAGTGTTTGGACAGGGGCCAATGGCTACACCTTC. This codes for CASSVWTGANGYTF.

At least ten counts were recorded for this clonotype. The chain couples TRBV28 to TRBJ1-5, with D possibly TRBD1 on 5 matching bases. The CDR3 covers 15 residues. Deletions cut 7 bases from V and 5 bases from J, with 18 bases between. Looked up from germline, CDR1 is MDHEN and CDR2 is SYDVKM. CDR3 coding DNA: TGTGCCAGCACCATGTGGGGGGTTATCGATCAGCCCCAGCATTTT. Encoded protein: CASTMWGVIDQPQHF.

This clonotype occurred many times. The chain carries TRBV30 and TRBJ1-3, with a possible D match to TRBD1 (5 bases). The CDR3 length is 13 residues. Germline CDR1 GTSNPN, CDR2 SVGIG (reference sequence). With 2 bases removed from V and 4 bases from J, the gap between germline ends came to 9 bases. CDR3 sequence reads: CAWSFRGGNTIYF. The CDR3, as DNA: TGTGCCTGGAGTTTCCGGGGGGGAAACACCATATATTTT.

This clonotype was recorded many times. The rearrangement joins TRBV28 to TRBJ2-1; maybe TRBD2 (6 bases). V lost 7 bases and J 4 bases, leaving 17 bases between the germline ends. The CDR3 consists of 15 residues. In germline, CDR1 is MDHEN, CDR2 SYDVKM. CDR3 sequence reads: CASNSIGGPYNEQFF. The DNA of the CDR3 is TGTGCCAGCAACTCAATCGGAGGGCCGTACAATGAGCAGTTCTTC.

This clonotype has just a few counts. The CDR3 coding sequence is TGTGCCAGCAGCTTAGCGGGCTACGGTGTAGAGCTGTTTTTT. Amino acid sequence: CASSLAGYGVELFF. The rearrangement links TRBV7-9 to TRBJ2-2; D unresolved. The CDR3 totals 14 residues. Germline assignment: CDR1 SEHNR and CDR2 FQNEAQ (reference sequence). Trimming cost V 0 bases and J 11 bases, with 13 bases left between them. The whole variable domain, filled in from reference TRBV7-9 and TRBJ2-2, reads DTGVSQNPRHKITKRGQNVTFRCDPISEHNRLYWYRQTLGQGPEFLTYFQNEAQLEKSRLLSDRFSAERPKGSFSTLEIQRTEQGDSAMYLCASSLAGYGVELFFGEGSRLTVL.

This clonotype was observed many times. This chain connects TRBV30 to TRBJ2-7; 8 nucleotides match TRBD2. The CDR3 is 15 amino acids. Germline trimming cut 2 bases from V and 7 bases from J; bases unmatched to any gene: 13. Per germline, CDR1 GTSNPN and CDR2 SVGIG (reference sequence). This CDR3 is CAWSSSGGGWGEQYF. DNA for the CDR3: TGTGCCTGGAGTTCTTCGGGGGGGGGCTGGGGAGAGCAGTACTTC. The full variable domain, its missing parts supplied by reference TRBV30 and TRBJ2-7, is SQTIHQWPATLVQPVGSPLSLECTVEGTSNPNLYWYRQAAGRGLQLLFYSVGIGQISSEVPQNLSASRPQDRQFILSSKKLLLSDSGFYLCAWSSSGGGWGEQYFGPGTRLTVT.

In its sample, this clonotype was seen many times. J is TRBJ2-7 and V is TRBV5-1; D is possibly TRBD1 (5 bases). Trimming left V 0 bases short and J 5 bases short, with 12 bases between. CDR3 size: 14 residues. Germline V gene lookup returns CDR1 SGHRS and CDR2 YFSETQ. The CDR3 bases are TGCGCCAGCAGCTTGGGAGTAGGACAAGACGAGCAGTACTTC. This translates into CASSLGVGQDEQYF.

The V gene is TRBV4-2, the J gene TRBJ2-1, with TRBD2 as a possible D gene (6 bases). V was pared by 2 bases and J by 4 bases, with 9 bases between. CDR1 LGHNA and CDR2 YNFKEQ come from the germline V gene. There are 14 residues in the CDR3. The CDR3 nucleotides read TGTGCCAGCAGCCAAACGGGGGTTTACAATGAGCAGTTCTTC. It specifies CASSQTGVYNEQFF.

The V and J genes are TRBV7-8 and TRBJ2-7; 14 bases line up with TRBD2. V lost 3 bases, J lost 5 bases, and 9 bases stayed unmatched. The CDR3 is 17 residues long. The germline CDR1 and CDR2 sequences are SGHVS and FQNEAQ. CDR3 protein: CASSFSWGTSGRNEQYF. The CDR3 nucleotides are TGTGCCAGCAGCTTCTCATGGGGGACTAGCGGGAGAAACGAGCAGTACTTC.

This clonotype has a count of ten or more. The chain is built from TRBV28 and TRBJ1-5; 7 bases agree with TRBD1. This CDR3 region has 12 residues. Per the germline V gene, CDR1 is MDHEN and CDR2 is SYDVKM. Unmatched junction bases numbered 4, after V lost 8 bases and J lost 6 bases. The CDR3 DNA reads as TGTGCCAGCGAGGGGGCGGGTCAGCCCCAGCATTTT. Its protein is CASEGAGQPQHF.

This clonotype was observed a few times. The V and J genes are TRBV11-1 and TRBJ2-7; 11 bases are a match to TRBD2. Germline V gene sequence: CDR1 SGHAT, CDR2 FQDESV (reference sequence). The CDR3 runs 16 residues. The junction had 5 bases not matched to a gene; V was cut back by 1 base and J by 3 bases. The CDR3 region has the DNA TGTGCCAGCAGCTTAGTAGCGGGAGGGCCGAGCTACGAGCAGTACTTC. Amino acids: CASSLVAGGPSYEQYF.

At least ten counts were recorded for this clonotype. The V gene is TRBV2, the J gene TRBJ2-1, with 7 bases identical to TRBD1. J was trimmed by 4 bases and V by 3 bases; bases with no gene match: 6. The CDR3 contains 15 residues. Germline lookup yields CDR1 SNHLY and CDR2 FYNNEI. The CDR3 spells CASSDAAGGYNEQFF. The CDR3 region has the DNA TGTGCCAGCAGTGATGCGGCAGGGGGATACAATGAGCAGTTCTTC.

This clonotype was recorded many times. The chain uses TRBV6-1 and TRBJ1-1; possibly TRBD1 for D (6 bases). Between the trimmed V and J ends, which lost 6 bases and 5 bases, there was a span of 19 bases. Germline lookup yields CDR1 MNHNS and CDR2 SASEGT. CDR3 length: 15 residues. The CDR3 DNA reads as TGTGCCAGCAGAAGGTTTACAGGGACGGGGACTGAAGCTTTCTTT. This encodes CASRRFTGTGTEAFF.

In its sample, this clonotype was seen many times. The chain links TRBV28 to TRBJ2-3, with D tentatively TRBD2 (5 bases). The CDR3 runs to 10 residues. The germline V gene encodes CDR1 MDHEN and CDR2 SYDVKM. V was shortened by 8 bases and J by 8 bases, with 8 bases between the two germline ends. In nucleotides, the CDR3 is TGTGCCAGCCGGGGAGTTACGCAGTATTTT. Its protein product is CASRGVTQYF.